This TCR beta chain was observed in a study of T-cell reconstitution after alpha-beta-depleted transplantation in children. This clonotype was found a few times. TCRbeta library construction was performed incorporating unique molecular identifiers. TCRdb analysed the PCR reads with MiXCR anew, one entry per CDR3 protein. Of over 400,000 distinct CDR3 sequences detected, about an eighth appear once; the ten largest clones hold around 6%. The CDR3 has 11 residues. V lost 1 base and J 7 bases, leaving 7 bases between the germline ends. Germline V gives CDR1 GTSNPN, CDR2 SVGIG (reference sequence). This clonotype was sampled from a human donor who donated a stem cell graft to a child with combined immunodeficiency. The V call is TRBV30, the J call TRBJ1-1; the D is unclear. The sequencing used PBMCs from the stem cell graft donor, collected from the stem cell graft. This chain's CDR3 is CAWSDGFEAFF. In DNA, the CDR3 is TGTGCCTGGAGTGACGGATTTGAAGCTTTCTTT.